This T cell receptor beta chain was captured by sequencing in a study of lymphopenia after photon versus proton radiotherapy. This CDR3 region has 14 residues. Deletions cut 4 bases from V and 3 bases from J, with 9 bases between. From germline, CDR1 is LNHDA and CDR2 SQIVND (reference sequence). As concerns this clone: Its antigen is not known.

Measured with immunoSEQ multiplex PCR; TCRdb has only the in-frame clones, and not every one. The sample includes 25,000 to 30,000 clones, around 82% of them seen just once. Broader study findings: Larger post-nadir TCR diversity loss correlated inversely with survival in deceased patients. Relative stability marked proton patients; photon patients lost diversity and naive cells. After lymphocyte nadir, photon-treated repertoires showed oligoclonal expansion, especially CD8+ Temra.

The sequence was obtained from a man over 45 with gastric cancer. The J gene is TRBJ2-2, the V gene TRBV19; the D gene is possibly TRBD2 (5 bases). The sequencing here drew on peripheral blood, taken from a patient treated with photon-based radiotherapy. This CDR3 reads CASSTGRDTGELFF. In DNA, the CDR3 is TGTGCCAGTAGTACGGGGAGAGACACCGGGGAGCTGTTTTTT.